This TCR beta chain appears in the sequencing data of a study of T cells in Graves' hyperthyroidism and ophthalmopathy. V lost 7 bases and J lost 5, with 14 bases in between. This CDR3 is 13 amino acids long. Study results and limitations: For ophthalmopathy, model prediction preceded onset by a median around 7 months.

This clonotype was seen a handful of times. The antigen is unknown. Graves' hyperthyroidism showing no ophthalmopathy progression within 18 months was considered stable. The diagnoses drew upon clinical symptoms, serum thyroxine and TRAb, thyroid ultrasound and orbital computed tomography. Amplification of TCR beta CDR3 regions was performed using RNA transcripts as template. TCR CDR3 regions were first amplified by RT-PCR with HTBI primers. TCRdb called the multiplex PCR reads again in MiXCR, with one record for every CDR3 protein. Of hundreds of thousands of distinct CDR3 sequences listed, roughly 40% are singletons.

The chain employs TRBV12-3 or TRBV12-4 and TRBJ1-1; D is possibly TRBD1 (5 bases). This TCR derives from a man aged 18 to 29 with Graves' hyperthyroidism. The sample taken for sequencing was blood. CDR3 nucleotide sequence: TGTGCCAGCACCATGGGTGAGGGGACTGAAGCTTTCTTT. Translating it yields CASTMGEGTEAFF.